The clone carrying this T cell receptor (beta chain) appeared a few times. Antigen: not known. This CDR3 has 14 residues. Per the germline V gene, CDR1 is KGHSH and CDR2 is LQKENI. Trimming shortened V by 0 bases and J by 2 bases, and 5 bases separated the two germline ends. Staining for CD45RO/CCR7/CD25/CD127/CD95/CD27 allowed sorting of CD4+ naive, central memory, regulatory and stem cell-like memory cells. This entry is derived from a study of beta chain features in type 1 diabetes. Points from the study as a whole: For Type 1 diabetes patients, all four CD4+ subsets carried TCRB CDR3s that were moderately but significantly shorter.

The entirety of the isolated RNA underwent reverse transcription, so expressed TCRB transcripts were sequenced. This table comes from immunoSEQ multiplex PCR, and its TCRdb copy is limited to in-frame clones, with some not included. The sample records around 300,000 clones, under 8.5% being singletons. The receptor was derived from a woman between 18 and 29 years old in good health. The source material was central memory CD4+ T cells from blood. V usage is TRBV18 and J usage is TRBJ2-4; D gene uncertain. CDR3 DNA: TGTGCCAGCTCACCACCGTGGCCCAAAAACATTCAGTACTTC. This sequence encodes CASSPPWPKNIQYF.